This T cell receptor beta chain was sequenced for a study of T-cell reconstitution after alpha-beta-depleted transplantation in children. Per germline, CDR1 SGHVS and CDR2 FNYEAQ. The CDR3 spans 17 residues. Deletions cut 4 bases from V and 2 bases from J, with 18 bases between. During its preparation, the TCRbeta library received unique molecular identifiers. TCRdb passed the PCR reads through MiXCR, listing each CDR3 protein once. The repertoire holds 200,000 to 250,000 distinct CDR3 sequences, around 12% seen once, with over 2% in the top ten. On this clonotype itself: The CDR3 carries no conserved terminal phenylalanine or tryptophan, so it likely arises from a read error.

The source material was PBMCs from the stem cell graft donor, sampled from the stem cell graft. The V call is TRBV7-6, the J call TRBJ1-5; D possibly corresponds to TRBD1 (6 bases). The receptor's source is a human donor who donated a stem cell graft to a child with acute lymphoblastic leukemia. The CDR3 DNA follows: TGTGCCAGCAGCTCAGGGGATCGGCAGGGTGGCAATCAGCCCCAGCATTCT. Translating it yields CASSSGDRQGGNQPQHS.